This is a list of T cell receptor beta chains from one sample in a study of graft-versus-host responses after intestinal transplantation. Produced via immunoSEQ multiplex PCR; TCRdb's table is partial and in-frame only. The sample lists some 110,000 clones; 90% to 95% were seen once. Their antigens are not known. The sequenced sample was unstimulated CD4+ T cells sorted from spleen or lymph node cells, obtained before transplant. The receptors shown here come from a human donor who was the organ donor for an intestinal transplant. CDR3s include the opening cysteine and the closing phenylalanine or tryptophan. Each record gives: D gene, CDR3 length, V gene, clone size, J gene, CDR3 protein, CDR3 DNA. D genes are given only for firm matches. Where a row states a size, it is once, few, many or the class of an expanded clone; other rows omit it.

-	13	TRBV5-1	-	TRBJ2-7	CASSLDTGREQYF	TGCGCCAGCAGCTTGGACACAGGGAGAGAGCAGTACTTC
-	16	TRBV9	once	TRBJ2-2	CASSPQAPPGAGELFF	TGTGCCAGCAGCCCTCAGGCCCCTCCCGGAGCCGGGGAGCTGTTTTTT
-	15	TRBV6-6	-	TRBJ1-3	CASRLDRSSGNTIYF	TGTGCCAGCAGGCTAGACAGGTCTTCTGGAAACACCATATATTTT
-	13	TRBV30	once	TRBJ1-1	CAWWPGGHTEAFF	TGTGCCTGGTGGCCCGGGGGACACACTGAAGCTTTCTTT
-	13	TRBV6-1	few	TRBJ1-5	CASGQGHNQPQHF	TGTGCCAGCGGGCAGGGCCACAATCAGCCCCAGCATTTT
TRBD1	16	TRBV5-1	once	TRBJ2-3	CASSLQGGRSTDTQYF	TGCGCCAGCAGCTTACAAGGGGGCCGTAGCACAGATACGCAGTATTTT
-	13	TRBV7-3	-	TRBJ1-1	CASSFGANTEAFF	TGTGCCAGCAGCTTCGGGGCGAACACTGAAGCTTTCTTT
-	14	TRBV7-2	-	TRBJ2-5	CASSLVMGLKTQYF	TGTGCCAGCAGCTTAGTTATGGGGTTGAAGACCCAGTACTTC
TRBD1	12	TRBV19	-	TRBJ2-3	CASSIGQGPQYF	TGTGCCAGTAGTATCGGACAGGGACCGCAGTATTTT
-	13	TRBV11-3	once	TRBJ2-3	CASSLAGTDTQYF	TGTGCCAGCAGCTTAGCGGGCACAGATACGCAGTATTTT
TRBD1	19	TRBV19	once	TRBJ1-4	CASSRLDPGQGVRNEKLFF	TGTGCCAGTAGCCGCCTCGACCCGGGACAGGGGGTAAGGAATGAAAAACTGTTTTTT
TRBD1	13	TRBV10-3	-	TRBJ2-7	CAISEIQGGEQYF	TGTGCCATCAGTGAGATACAGGGGGGCGAGCAGTACTTC
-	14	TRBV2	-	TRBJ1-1	CASTGDVMNTEAFF	TGTGCCAGCACTGGGGACGTCATGAACACTGAAGCTTTCTTT
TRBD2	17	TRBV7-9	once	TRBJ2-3	CASSPTRLADLLDTQYF	TGTGCCAGCAGCCCTACCCGACTAGCGGACTTACTAGATACGCAGTATTTT
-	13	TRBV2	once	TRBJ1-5	CASSQQGNQPQHF	TGTGCCAGCAGTCAGCAGGGCAATCAGCCCCAGCATTTT
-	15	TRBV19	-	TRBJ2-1	CASSRGPDHYNEQFF	TGTGCCAGTAGCCGAGGGCCAGATCATTACAATGAGCAGTTCTTC
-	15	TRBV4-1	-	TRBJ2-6	CASSQDSSGANVLTF	TGCGCCAGCAGCCAAGACAGCTCTGGGGCCAACGTCCTGACTTTC
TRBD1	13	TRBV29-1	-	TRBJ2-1	CSADRGGYNEQFF	TGCAGCGCAGACAGGGGGGGTTACAATGAGCAGTTCTTC
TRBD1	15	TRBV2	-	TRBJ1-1	CASSDRDSSNTEAFF	TGTGCCAGCAGTGACCGGGACAGTTCGAACACTGAAGCTTTCTTT
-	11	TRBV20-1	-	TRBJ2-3	CSAKGPPAQYF	TGCAGTGCCAAGGGACCTCCTGCGCAGTATTTT
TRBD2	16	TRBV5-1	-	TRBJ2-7	CASSLAMTSGRPEQYF	TGCGCCAGCAGCTTGGCCATGACTAGCGGGAGACCCGAGCAGTACTTC
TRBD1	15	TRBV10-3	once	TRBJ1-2	CAISQGTGGNYGYTF	TGTGCCATCAGTCAGGGGACAGGGGGTAACTATGGCTACACCTTC
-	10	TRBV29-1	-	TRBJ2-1	CSVDGKGGFF	TGCAGCGTTGATGGAAAGGGGGGGTTCTTC
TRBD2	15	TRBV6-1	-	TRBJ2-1	CASRFTSGTYNEQFF	TGTGCCAGCAGGTTTACTAGCGGGACCTACAATGAGCAGTTCTTC
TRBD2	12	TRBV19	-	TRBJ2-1	CASRVAGDEQFF	TGTGCCAGTAGGGTAGCGGGAGATGAGCAGTTCTTC
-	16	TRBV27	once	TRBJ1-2	CASSHNFPTRNYGYTF	TGTGCCAGCAGTCACAATTTCCCGACAAGGAACTATGGCTACACCTTC
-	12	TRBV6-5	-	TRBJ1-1	CASSLAGTEAFF	TGTGCCAGCAGTTTGGCGGGCACTGAAGCTTTCTTT
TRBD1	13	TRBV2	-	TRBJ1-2	CASTRTGNYGYTF	TGTGCCAGCACCAGGACAGGAAACTATGGCTACACCTTC
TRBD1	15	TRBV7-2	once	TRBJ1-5	CASSPDRGGNQPQHF	TGTGCCAGCAGCCCGGACAGGGGCGGCAATCAGCCCCAGCATTTT
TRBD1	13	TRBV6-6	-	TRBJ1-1	CASGAPGGRGAFF	TGTGCCAGCGGCGCCCCAGGGGGCCGGGGAGCTTTCTTT
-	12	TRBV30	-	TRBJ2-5	CAWSPLGETQYF	TGTGCCTGGAGTCCCCTGGGGGAGACCCAGTACTTC
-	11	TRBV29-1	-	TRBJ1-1	CSVNIGEVAFF	TGCAGCGTAAACATAGGGGAGGTAGCTTTCTTT
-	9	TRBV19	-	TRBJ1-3	CARGNTIYF	TGTGCCAGGGGAAACACCATATATTTT
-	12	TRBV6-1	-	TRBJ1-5	CASGGLGQPQHF	TGTGCCAGCGGGGGGCTTGGTCAGCCCCAGCATTTT
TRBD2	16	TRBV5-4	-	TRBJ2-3	CASSLRLAGGTDTQYF	TGTGCCAGCAGCTTGAGACTAGCGGGGGGCACAGATACGCAGTATTTT
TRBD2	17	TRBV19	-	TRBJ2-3	CASIDRAGESSTDTQYF	TGTGCCAGTATTGACCGCGCGGGAGAGTCTAGCACAGATACGCAGTATTTT
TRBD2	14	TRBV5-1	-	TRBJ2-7	CASSRGLASSEQYF	TGCGCCAGCAGCCGGGGACTAGCTTCCTCCGAGCAGTACTTC
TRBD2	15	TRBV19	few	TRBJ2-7	CASSTGTSGSGEQYF	TGTGCCAGTAGTACAGGGACTAGCGGGAGCGGAGAGCAGTACTTC
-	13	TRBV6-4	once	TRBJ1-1	CASSKGEGTEAFF	TGTGCCAGCAGTAAAGGGGAGGGCACTGAAGCTTTCTTT
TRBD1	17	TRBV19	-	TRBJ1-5	CASAIKNRGEDNQPQHF	TGTGCCAGTGCAATAAAAAACAGGGGAGAGGACAATCAGCCCCAGCATTTT
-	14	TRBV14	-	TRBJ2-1	CASSPWTRQNEQFF	TGTGCCAGCAGCCCCTGGACGCGTCAAAATGAGCAGTTCTTC
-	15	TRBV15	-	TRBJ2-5	CATSRDAGIQETQYF	TGTGCCACCAGCAGAGATGCAGGGATCCAAGAGACCCAGTACTTC
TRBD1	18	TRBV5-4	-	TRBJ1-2	CASSLRQGASVANYGYTF	TGTGCCAGCAGCTTGCGACAGGGGGCCTCAGTGGCTAACTATGGCTACACCTTC
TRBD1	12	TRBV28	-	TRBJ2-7	CASSWTGGEQYF	TGTGCCAGCAGTTGGACAGGGGGCGAGCAGTACTTC
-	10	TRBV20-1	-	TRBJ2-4	CSARGAGLNF	TGCAGTGCTAGGGGGGCAGGTTTGAACTTC